A selection of T cell receptor beta chains follows, all from one sample in a study of spatial heterogeneity in lung cancer. TCRdb called the 5' RACE reads again in MiXCR, with one record for every CDR3 protein. The repertoire holds 45,000 to 55,000 distinct CDR3 sequences, with about 11% as singletons. This specimen consisted of PBMCs, obtained at follow-up. The source of these receptors is a male donor with early-stage non-small cell lung cancer. Both conserved end residues are part of each CDR3. A D gene is named only where the DNA matches it firmly. Clone size is not always given. Where it is, it says once, few, many or a class for expanded clones.

TGTGCCACCAGCAGAGATCGGTCCACCTACGAGCAGTACTTC | CATSRDRSTYEQYF | TRBJ2-7 | . | . | TRBV15
TGTGCCAGCAGTCCGGGACTAGCGGCCTACGAGCAGTACTTC | CASSPGLAAYEQYF | TRBJ2-7 | TRBD2 | many | TRBV12-3/TRBV12-4
TGTGCCACCCACAGGGGAGCGGACACAGATACGCAGTATTTT | CATHRGADTDTQYF | TRBJ2-3 | TRBD1 | many | TRBV6-2/TRBV6-3
TGCGCCAGCAGCTTGAGGAACAGGGCGAGTACAGATACGCAGTATTTT | CASSLRNRASTDTQYF | TRBJ2-3 | . | few | TRBV5-1
TGTGCCAGCAGACTGACTAGCGGGAGAGTGACCCAGTACTTC | CASRLTSGRVTQYF | TRBJ2-5 | TRBD2 | . | TRBV6-5
TGTGCCAGCAGCTTAGTGCCCACCGGGGAGCTGTTTTTT | CASSLVPTGELFF | TRBJ2-2 | . | many | TRBV7-9
TGTGCCAGCAGCCAAGTCACAGGCCCCTATGGCTACACCTTC | CASSQVTGPYGYTF | TRBJ1-2 | . | . | TRBV3-1
TGCAGTGCTCAAACCGGGACAGCAAATCAGCCCCAGCATTTT | CSAQTGTANQPQHF | TRBJ1-5 | TRBD1 | many | TRBV20-1
TGTGCCAGCAGCTTAGCCCTGACTAGTTTGGGTGAGCAGTTCTTC | CASSLALTSLGEQFF | TRBJ2-1 | . | many | TRBV7-8
TGTGCCAGCAGCTTACCTAGACAGGGCTACACCTTC | CASSLPRQGYTF | TRBJ1-2 | . | once | TRBV7-2
TGTGCCAGCAGCAGGCAGGCAAACACAGATACGCAGTATTTT | CASSRQANTDTQYF | TRBJ2-3 | . | . | TRBV7-2
TGTGCCACGACTAGCGGGGGGTACGAGCAGTACTTC | CATTSGGYEQYF | TRBJ2-7 | TRBD2 | many | TRBV28
TGTGCCAGCAGATACACCGGGGAGCTGTTTTTT | CASRYTGELFF | TRBJ2-2 | . | many | TRBV6-5
TGTGCCAGCAGCTTGGTCCCGGTTATGAACACTGAAGCTTTCTTT | CASSLVPVMNTEAFF | TRBJ1-1 | . | many | TRBV5-8
TGCGCCAGTAGGGACAGGGCTTACGATTCACCCCTCCACTTT | CASRDRAYDSPLHF | TRBJ1-6 | TRBD1 | many | TRBV5-1
TGTGCCAGTAGATTGGACAGGGGGCTAAATGAGCAGTTCTTC | CASRLDRGLNEQFF | TRBJ2-1 | TRBD1 | many | TRBV19
TGTGCCAGCAGCTCCCCGTGGAACACTGAAGCTTTCTTT | CASSSPWNTEAFF | TRBJ1-1 | . | . | TRBV7-2
TGTGCCAGCAGCCATCGACTAGCGACAAACACAGATACGCAGTATTTT | CASSHRLATNTDTQYF | TRBJ2-3 | TRBD2 | few | TRBV5-5
TGTGCCAGCAGTACAGGGAACCTAGGTTACGAGCAGTACTTC | CASSTGNLGYEQYF | TRBJ2-7 | . | few | TRBV2
TGTGCCAGCAGCACAGGAACGACAGGGGGCGCGTGGGAGACCCAGTACTTC | CASSTGTTGGAWETQYF | TRBJ2-5 | TRBD1 | many | TRBV7-3
TGTGCCAGCAGCTTCAGGGGACTACCCACAGATACGCAGTATTTT | CASSFRGLPTDTQYF | TRBJ2-3 | . | . | TRBV5-6
TGTGCCAGCAGCCTTCAGGGGGATCAGCCCCAGCATTTT | CASSLQGDQPQHF | TRBJ1-5 | TRBD1 | many | TRBV11-2
TGTGCCATCAGAACAGGGACGGGCACAGATACGCAGTATTTT | CAIRTGTGTDTQYF | TRBJ2-3 | . | . | TRBV10-3
TGTGCCAGCAGCCCGGGACAGGGGATTCAAGAGACCCAGTACTTC | CASSPGQGIQETQYF | TRBJ2-5 | TRBD1 | many | TRBV12-3/TRBV12-4
TGCAGTGCTAGCGTTAGCGGGTCGGCAGATACGCAGTATTTT | CSASVSGSADTQYF | TRBJ2-3 | TRBD2 | . | TRBV20-1
TGTGCCAGCAGCTTAGGGGCGACCACTGAAGCTTTCTTT | CASSLGATTEAFF | TRBJ1-1 | . | many | TRBV11-3
TGCAGCCTCCTCCCAGCGGGAGTTCGAGAGACCCAGTACTTC | CSLLPAGVRETQYF | TRBJ2-5 | TRBD2 | many | TRBV20-1
TGCGCCAGCGGCGGTGAGAGGGGCTACACCTTC | CASGGERGYTF | TRBJ1-2 | . | many | TRBV5-1
TGTGCCAGCAGCACCCAGGGACGGGCTGAAGCTTTCTTT | CASSTQGRAEAFF | TRBJ1-1 | . | . | TRBV11-1
TGCGCCAGCAGCCCGGTGGAGAAAGTAAATGAGCAGTTCTTC | CASSPVEKVNEQFF | TRBJ2-1 | . | few | TRBV5-1
TGTGCCAGCAGCCCACGAGGACAGGGGGCCTCCTACGAGCAGTACTTC | CASSPRGQGASYEQYF | TRBJ2-7 | TRBD1 | many | TRBV7-9
TGTGCCAGCACCGAATTAGCGGGGGGGCATCAGTACTTC | CASTELAGGHQYF | TRBJ2-4 | TRBD2 | few | TRBV7-2
TGTGCCAGCAGCTCCCTACCCCCCCTAGGACTAGCGGTAAAGCAAGAGACCCAGTACTTC | CASSSLPPLGLAVKQETQYF | TRBJ2-5 | TRBD2 | few | TRBV7-9
TGTGCCAGCAGTTCCCCCCCGCGGGGTGGTCGTACGCAGTATTTT | CASSSPPRGGRTQYF | TRBJ2-3 | . | many | TRBV12-3/TRBV12-4
TGTGCCAGCAGCGCGCACCTAGCGGGGAACTACGAGCAGTACTTC | CASSAHLAGNYEQYF | TRBJ2-7 | TRBD2 | . | TRBV7-9
TGCGCCAGCAGCCAAGATATGGTGGGGACAGTCTATGGCTACACCTTC | CASSQDMVGTVYGYTF | TRBJ1-2 | TRBD1 | many | TRBV4-3
TGTGCCAGCAGTGAAGCTGCAGGGGGCGGACGAGATACGCAGTATTTT | CASSEAAGGGRDTQYF | TRBJ2-3 | TRBD1 | . | TRBV6-1
TGTGCCAGCAGTTTTAGGAATAACTATGGCTACACCTTC | CASSFRNNYGYTF | TRBJ1-2 | . | . | TRBV27
TGCAGCGTTGAGGCGCCCGGTGGTACCGAGCAGTACTTC | CSVEAPGGTEQYF | TRBJ2-7 | . | many | TRBV29-1
TGTGCCAGCAGCGGATTGGCAGGGAGTGAAGCTTTCTTT | CASSGLAGSEAFF | TRBJ1-1 | . | few | TRBV7-9
TGTGCCAGCAGTTACGCGATTAGGGGCCAGGCAGATACGCAGTATTTT | CASSYAIRGQADTQYF | TRBJ2-3 | . | . | TRBV6-6
TGCAGTGCTAGAGGTGGGGTACCCGAATCGTCCGGTCAGCCCCAGCATTTT | CSARGGVPESSGQPQHF | TRBJ1-5 | . | many | TRBV20-1
TGTGCCAGCAGTAACAACAGGGGGCCGTACAATGAGCAGTTCTTC | CASSNNRGPYNEQFF | TRBJ2-1 | TRBD1 | . | TRBV6-2/TRBV6-3
TGTGCCAGCTCACCTAGCGAATCCTACGAGCAGTACTTC | CASSPSESYEQYF | TRBJ2-7 | . | many | TRBV18
TGCAGCGTTGAAGACAGGCCGTATGGCTACACCTTC | CSVEDRPYGYTF | TRBJ1-2 | . | few | TRBV29-1
TGTGCCAGCAGTTACGGGACGCGGACGCAGTATTTT | CASSYGTRTQYF | TRBJ2-3 | . | . | TRBV6-2/TRBV6-3
TGTGCCAGCAGCTACCCTGATGGGACAGGGGTAAACAATGAGCAGTTCTTC | CASSYPDGTGVNNEQFF | TRBJ2-1 | TRBD1 | once | TRBV7-2
TGTGCCAGCACACGGAACACCGGGGAGCTGTTTTTT | CASTRNTGELFF | TRBJ2-2 | . | few | TRBV6-2/TRBV6-3
TGTGCCAGCAGTTGGTTGGGAAGGGGACAGACTGAAGCTTTCTTT | CASSWLGRGQTEAFF | TRBJ1-1 | TRBD1 | many | TRBV6-5
TGCAGCGGATCCAGGGCTCCGGGCACTGAAGCTTTCTTT | CSGSRAPGTEAFF | TRBJ1-1 | . | few | TRBV29-1
TGTGCCAGCAGCGTTACAGCTGATTCACCCCTCCACTTT | CASSVTADSPLHF | TRBJ1-6 | . | many | TRBV9
TGTGCCAGCAGCCCCGTAATAGGGGCAAGGTACAATGAGCAGTTCTTC | CASSPVIGARYNEQFF | TRBJ2-1 | . | many | TRBV7-9